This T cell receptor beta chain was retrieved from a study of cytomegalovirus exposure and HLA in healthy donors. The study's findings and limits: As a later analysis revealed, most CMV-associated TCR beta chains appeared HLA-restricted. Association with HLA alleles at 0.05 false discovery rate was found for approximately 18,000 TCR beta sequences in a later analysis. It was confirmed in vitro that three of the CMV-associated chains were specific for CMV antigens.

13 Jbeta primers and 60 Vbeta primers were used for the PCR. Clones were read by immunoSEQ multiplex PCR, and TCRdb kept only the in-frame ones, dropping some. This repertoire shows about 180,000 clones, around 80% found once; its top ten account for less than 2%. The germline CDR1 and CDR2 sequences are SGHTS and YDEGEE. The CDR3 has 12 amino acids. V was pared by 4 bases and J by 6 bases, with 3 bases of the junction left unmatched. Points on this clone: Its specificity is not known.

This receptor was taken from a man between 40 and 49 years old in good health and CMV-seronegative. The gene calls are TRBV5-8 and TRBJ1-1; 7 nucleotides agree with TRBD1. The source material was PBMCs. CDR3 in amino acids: CASSHGQAEAFF. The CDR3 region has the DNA TGTGCCAGCAGCCACGGACAGGCTGAAGCTTTCTTT.